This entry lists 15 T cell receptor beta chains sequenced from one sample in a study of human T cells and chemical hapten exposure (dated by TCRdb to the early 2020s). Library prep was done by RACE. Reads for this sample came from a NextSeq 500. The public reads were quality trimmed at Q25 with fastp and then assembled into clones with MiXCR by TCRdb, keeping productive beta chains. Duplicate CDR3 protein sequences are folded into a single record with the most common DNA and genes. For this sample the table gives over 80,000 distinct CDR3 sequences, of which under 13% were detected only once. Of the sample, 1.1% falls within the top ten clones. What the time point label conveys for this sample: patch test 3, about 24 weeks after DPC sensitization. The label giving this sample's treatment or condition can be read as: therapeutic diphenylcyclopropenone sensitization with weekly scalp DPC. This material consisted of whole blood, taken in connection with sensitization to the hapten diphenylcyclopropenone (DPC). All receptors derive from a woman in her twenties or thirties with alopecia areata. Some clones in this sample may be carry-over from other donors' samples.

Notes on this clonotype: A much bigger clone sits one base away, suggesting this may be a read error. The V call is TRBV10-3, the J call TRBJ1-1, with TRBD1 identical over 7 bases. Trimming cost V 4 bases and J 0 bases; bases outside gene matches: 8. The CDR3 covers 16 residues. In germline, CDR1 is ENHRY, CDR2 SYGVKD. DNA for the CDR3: TGTGCCATCAGTGGGGCCCCGACAGGGATGAACACTGAAGCTTTCTTT. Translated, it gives CAISGAPTGMNTEAFF.

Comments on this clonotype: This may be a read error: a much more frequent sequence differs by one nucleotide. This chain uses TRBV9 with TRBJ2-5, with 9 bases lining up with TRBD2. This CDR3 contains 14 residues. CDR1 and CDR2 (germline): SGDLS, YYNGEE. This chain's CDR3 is CASNLAGRQESQYF. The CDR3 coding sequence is TGTGCCAGCAACCTAGCGGGGAGACAAGAGTCCCAGTACTTC.

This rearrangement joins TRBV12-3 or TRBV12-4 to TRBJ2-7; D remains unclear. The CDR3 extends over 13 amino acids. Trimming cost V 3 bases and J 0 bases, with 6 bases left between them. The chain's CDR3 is CASSFTDSYEQYF. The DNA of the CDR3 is TGTGCCAGCAGTTTTACCGACTCCTACGAGCAGTACTTC.

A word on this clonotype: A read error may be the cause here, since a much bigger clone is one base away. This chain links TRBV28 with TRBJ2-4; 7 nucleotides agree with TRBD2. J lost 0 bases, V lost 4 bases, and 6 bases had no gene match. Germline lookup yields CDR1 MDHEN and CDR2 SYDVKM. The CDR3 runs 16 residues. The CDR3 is CASSSDGGIAKNIQYF. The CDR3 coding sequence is TGTGCCAGCAGTTCGGACGGGGGGATAGCCAAAAACATTCAGTACTTC.

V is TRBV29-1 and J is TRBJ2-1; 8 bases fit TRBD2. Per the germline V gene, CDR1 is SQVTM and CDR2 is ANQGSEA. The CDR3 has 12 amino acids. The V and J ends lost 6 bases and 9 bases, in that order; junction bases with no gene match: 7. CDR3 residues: CSVASGPSEQFF. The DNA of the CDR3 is TGCAGCGTCGCTAGCGGGCCCTCTGAGCAGTTCTTC.

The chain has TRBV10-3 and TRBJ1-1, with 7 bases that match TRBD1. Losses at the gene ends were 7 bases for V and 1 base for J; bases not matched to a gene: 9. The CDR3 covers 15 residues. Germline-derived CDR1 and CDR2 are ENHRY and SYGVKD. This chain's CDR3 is CAIKQGWERNTEAFF. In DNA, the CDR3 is TGTGCCATCAAACAGGGGTGGGAAAGGAACACTGAAGCTTTCTTT.

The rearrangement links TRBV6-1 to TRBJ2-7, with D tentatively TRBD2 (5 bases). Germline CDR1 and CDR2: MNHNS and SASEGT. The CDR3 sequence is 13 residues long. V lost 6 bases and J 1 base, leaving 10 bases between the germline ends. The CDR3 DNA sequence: TGTGCCAGCAGGACCCCGGGATCCTACGAGCAGTACTTC. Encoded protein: CASRTPGSYEQYF.

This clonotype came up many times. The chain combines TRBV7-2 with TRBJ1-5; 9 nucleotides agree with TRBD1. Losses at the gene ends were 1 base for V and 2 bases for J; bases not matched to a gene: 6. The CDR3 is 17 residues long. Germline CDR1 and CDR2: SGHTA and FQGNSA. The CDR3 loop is CASSLDTGGTGNQPQHF. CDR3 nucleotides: TGTGCCAGCAGCTTAGATACAGGGGGCACAGGCAATCAGCCCCAGCATTTT.

The CDR3 DNA follows: TGTGCCAGCACGACCCCAGGCCTGGTTCCTTATGGCTACACCTTC. As protein: CASTTPGLVPYGYTF. V gene TRBV28 combines with J gene TRBJ1-2; D is undetermined. Germline V lookup: CDR1 MDHEN, CDR2 SYDVKM. Between the trimmed V and J ends, which lost 7 bases and 5 bases, there was a span of 20 bases. The length of the CDR3 is 15 residues.

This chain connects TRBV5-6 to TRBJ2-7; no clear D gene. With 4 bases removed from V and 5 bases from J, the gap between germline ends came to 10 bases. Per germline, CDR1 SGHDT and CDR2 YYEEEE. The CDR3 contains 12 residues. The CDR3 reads CASSPGQDEQYF. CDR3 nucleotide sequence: TGTGCCAGCAGCCCCGGGCAGGACGAGCAGTACTTC.

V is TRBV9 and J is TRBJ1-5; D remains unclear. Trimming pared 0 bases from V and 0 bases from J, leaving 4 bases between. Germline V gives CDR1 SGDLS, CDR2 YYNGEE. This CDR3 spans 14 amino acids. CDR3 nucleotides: TGTGCCAGCAGCGTAGGAAGTAGCAATCAGCCCCAGCATTTT. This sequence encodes CASSVGSSNQPQHF.

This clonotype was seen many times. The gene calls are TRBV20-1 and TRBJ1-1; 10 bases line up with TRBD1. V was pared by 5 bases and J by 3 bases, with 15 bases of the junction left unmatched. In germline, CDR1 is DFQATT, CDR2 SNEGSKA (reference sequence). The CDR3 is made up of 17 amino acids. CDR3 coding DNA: TGCAGTGCTTCCCCCTCCGGGACAGGGGTTGCCCACACTGAAGCTTTCTTT. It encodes CSASPSGTGVAHTEAFF.

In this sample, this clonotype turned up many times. This CDR3 is CASSERSNYGYTF. CDR3 nucleotides: TGTGCCAGCAGTGAAAGGTCCAACTATGGCTACACCTTC. This sequence joins TRBV6-1 and TRBJ1-2; D is undetermined. The CDR3 has 13 residues. Germline V CDR1 and CDR2: MNHNS, SASEGT. The germline V and J ends were trimmed by 2 bases and 2 bases, with 6 bases remaining between them.

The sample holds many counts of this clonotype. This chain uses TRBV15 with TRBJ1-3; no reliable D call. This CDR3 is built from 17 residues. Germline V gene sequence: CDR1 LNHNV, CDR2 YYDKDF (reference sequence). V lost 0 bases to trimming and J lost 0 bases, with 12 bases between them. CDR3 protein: CATSREVAGGSGNTIYF. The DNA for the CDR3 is TGTGCCACCAGCAGAGAGGTTGCGGGTGGCTCTGGAAACACCATATATTTT.

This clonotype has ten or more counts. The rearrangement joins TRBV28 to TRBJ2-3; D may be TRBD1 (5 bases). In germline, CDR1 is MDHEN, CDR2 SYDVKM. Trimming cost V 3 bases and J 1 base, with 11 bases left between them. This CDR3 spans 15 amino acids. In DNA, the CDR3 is TGTGCCAGCAGTTTCCGACAGAAGGGCACAGATACGCAGTATTTT. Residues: CASSFRQKGTDTQYF.